This T cell receptor beta chain was captured in a study of T cells in Graves' hyperthyroidism and ophthalmopathy. Amplification of TCR beta CDR3 regions used RNA as the template. During a first-round RT-PCR of the TCR CDR3, the HTBI primer set was used. TCRdb re-called the multiplex PCR reads through MiXCR, storing one row per CDR3 protein. The data show about 590,000 distinct CDR3 sequences, 13% to 15% seen once. Germline V lookup: CDR1 LGHNA, CDR2 YSLEER. The CDR3 loop spans 16 amino acids. Trimming removed 5 bases from V and 5 bases from J; junction bases left unmatched: 13. Ophthalmopathy patients showed a Clinical Activity Score of at least 3, NOSPECS grade of at least 4 and duration under 3 months.

The sequence was obtained from a woman aged 18-29 years with Graves' ophthalmopathy. The rearrangement uses TRBV4-3 and TRBJ1-1, with 8 nucleotides matching TRBD1. Sequencing was carried out using blood. CDR3 region: CASSYSPGQVRTEAFF. The CDR3 DNA reads TGCGCCAGCAGCTACTCACCGGGACAGGTTAGGACTGAAGCTTTCTTT.